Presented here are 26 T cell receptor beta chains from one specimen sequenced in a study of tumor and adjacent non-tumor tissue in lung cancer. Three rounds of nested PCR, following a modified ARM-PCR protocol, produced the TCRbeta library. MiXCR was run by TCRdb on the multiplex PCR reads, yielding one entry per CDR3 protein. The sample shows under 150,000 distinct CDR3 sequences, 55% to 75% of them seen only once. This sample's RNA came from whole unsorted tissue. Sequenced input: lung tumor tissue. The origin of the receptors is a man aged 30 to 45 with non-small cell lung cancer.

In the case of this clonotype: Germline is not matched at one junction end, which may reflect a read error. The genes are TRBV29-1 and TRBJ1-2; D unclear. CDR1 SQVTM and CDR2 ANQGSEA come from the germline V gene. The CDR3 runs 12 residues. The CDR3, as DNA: TGCGGCGTCGCCCGGGCAGGCGAAGGCTACATCTTC. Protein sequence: CGVARAGEGYIF.

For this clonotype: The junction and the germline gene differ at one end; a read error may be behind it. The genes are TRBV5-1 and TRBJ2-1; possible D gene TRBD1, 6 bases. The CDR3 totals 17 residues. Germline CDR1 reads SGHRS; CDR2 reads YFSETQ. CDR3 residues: CASSYDPRDILYNDQFF. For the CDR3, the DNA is TGCGCCAGCAGTTATGACCCGAGGGACATACTTTACAATGACCAGTTCTTC. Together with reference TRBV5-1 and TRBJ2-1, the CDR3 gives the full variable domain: KAGVTQTPRYLIKTRGQQVTLSCSPISGHRSVSWYQQTPGQGLQFLFEYFSETQRNKGNFPGRFSGRQFSNSRSEMNVSTLELGDSALYLCASSYDPRDILYNDQFFGPGTRLTVL.

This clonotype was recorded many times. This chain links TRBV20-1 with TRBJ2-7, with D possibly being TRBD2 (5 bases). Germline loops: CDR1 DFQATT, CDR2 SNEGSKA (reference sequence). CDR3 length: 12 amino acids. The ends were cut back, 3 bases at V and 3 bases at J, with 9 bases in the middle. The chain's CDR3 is CSARPGGYEQYF. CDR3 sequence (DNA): TGCAGTGCTAGGCCCGGAGGCTACGAGCAGTACTTC.

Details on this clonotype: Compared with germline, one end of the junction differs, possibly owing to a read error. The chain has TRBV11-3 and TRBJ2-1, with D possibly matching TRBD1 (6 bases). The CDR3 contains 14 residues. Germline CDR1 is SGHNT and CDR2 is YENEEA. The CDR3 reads CVSSLLDRDNEQFF. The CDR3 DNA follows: TGTGTCAGCAGCTTGCTGGACAGAGATAATGAGCAGTTCTTC.

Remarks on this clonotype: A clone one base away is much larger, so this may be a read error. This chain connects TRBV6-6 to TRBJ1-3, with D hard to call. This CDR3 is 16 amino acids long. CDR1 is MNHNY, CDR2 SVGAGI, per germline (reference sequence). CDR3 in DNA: TGTGCCAGCAGTTACGAACCATTGAGCTCTGGAAGCACCATATATTTT. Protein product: CASSYEPLSSGSTIYF.

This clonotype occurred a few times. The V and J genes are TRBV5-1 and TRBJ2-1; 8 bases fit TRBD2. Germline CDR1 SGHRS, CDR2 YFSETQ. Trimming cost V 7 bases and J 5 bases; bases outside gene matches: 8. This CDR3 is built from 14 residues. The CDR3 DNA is TGCGCCAGCGACACGGGACTAGATAACAATGAGCAGTTCTTC. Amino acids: CASDTGLDNNEQFF.

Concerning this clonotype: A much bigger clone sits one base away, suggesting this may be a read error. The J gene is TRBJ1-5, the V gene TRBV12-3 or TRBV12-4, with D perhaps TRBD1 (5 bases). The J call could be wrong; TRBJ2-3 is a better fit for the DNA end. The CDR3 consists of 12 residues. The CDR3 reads CASSWGNQPQYF. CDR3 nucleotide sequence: TGTGCCAGCAGTTGGGGCAATCAGCCCCAGTATTTT.

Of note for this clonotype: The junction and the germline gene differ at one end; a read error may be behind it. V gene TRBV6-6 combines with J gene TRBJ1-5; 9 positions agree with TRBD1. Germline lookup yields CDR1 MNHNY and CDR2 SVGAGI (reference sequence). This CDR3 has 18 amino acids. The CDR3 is CTSSAGTGTYYSSQPQHF. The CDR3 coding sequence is TGTACCAGCAGCGCCGGGACAGGGACTTATTATAGCAGTCAGCCCCAGCATTTT.

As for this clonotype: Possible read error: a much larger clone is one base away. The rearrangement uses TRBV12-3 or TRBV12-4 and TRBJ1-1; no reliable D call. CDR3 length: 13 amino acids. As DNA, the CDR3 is TGTGCCGGCAGGCGGTGGACTGGCACTGAAGCTTTCTTT. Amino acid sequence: CAGRRWTGTEAFF.

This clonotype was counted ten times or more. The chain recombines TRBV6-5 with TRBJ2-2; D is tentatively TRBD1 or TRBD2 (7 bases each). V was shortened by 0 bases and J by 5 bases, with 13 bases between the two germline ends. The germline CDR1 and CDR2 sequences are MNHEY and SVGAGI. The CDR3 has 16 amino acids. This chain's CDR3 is CASSYSDQGGTGELFF. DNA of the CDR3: TGTGCCAGCAGTTACTCGGATCAGGGGGGGACCGGGGAGCTGTTTTTT.

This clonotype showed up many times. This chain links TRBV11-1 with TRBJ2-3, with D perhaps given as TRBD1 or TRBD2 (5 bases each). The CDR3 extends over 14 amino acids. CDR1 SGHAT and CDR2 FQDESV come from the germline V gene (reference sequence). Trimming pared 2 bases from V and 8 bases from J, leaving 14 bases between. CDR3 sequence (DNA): TGTGCCAGCAGCTTACTGGGGGATGAAAGTACGCAGTATTTT. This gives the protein CASSLLGDESTQYF. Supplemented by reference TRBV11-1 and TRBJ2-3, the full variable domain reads EAEVAQSPRYKITEKSQAVAFWCDPISGHATLYWYRQILGQGPELLVQFQDESVVDDSQLPKDRFSAERLKGVDSTLKIQPAELGDSAMYLCASSLLGDESTQYFGPGTRLTVL.

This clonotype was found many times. The CDR3 spells CASSQTSGEEQFF. The CDR3 region has the DNA TGTGCCAGCAGCCAGACCTCCGGGGAGGAGCAGTTCTTC. The V and J genes are TRBV11-3 and TRBJ2-1; D possibly corresponds to TRBD2 (5 bases). V was shortened by 5 bases and J by 10 bases, with 15 bases between the two germline ends. Germline V gene data show CDR1 as SGHNT and CDR2 as YENEEA. The CDR3 is 13 amino acids. Complete variable domain (other parts from reference TRBV11-3 and TRBJ2-1): EAGVVQSPRYKIIEKKQPVAFWCNPISGHNTLYWYLQNLGQGPELLIRYENEEAVDDSQLPKDRFSAERLKGVDSTLKIQPAELGDSAVYLCASSQTSGEEQFFGPGTRLTVL.

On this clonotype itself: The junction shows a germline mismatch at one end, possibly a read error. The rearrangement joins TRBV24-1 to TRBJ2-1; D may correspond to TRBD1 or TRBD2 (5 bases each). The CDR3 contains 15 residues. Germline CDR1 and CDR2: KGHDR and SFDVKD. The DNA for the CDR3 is TGTGTCACCAGTGACTCCCGGGGACGAGGCAATGAGCAGTTCTTC. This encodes CVTSDSRGRGNEQFF.

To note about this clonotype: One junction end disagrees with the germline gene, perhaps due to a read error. The CDR3: CSARLLGTRDSPIQF. Here the CDR3 DNA reads TGCAGTGCTAGGCTCCTCGGCACTAGGGATTCACCCATCCAATTT. The chain joins TRBV20-1 to TRBJ1-6; no firm D call. The CDR3 extends over 15 amino acids. Per germline, CDR1 DFQATT and CDR2 SNEGSKA (reference sequence).

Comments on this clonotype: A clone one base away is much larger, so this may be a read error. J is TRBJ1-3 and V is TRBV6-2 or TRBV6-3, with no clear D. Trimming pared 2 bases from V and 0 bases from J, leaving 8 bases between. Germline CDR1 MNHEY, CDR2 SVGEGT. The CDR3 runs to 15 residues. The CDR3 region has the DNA TGTGCCAGCAGTTACCGAATAGGCTCTGGAAACACCATATATTTT. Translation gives CASSYRIGSGNTIYF.

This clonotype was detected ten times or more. Here the CDR3 reads CSGRGTSGFGGYEQYF. CDR3 in DNA: TGCAGCGGCCGCGGGACTAGCGGCTTTGGTGGCTACGAGCAGTACTTC. The chain joins TRBV29-1 to TRBJ2-7; 11 nucleotides match TRBD2. The germline gives CDR1 SQVTM, CDR2 ANQGSEA. The length of the CDR3 is 16 residues. The V and J ends lost 7 bases and 3 bases, in that order; junction bases with no gene match: 14.

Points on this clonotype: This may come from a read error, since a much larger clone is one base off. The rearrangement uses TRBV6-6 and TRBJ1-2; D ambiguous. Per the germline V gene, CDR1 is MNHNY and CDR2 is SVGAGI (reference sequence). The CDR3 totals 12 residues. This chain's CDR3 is CAGSMAPYGYTF. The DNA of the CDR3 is TGTGCCGGCAGTATGGCCCCCTATGGCTACACCTTC.

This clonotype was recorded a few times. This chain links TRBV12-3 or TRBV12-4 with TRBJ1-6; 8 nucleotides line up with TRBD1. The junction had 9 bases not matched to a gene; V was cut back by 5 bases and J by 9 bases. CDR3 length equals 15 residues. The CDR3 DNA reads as TGTGCCAGCAGTCAAAACACAGGGGGTGGTTCACCCCTCCACTTT. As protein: CASSQNTGGGSPLHF.

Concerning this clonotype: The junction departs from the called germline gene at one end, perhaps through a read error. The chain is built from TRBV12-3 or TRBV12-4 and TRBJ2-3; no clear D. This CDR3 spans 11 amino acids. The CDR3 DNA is TGTGCCAGTAGTTCACCTGATACGCAGTATTTT. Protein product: CASSSPDTQYF.

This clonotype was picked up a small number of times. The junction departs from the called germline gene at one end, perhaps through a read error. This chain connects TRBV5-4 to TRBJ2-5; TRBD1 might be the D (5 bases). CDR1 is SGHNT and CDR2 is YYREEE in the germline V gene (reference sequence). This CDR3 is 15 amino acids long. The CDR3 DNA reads TGTGCCAGCAGCTTCCGACAGTCCGGACAAGAGACCCAGTGCTTC. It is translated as CASSFRQSGQETQCF.

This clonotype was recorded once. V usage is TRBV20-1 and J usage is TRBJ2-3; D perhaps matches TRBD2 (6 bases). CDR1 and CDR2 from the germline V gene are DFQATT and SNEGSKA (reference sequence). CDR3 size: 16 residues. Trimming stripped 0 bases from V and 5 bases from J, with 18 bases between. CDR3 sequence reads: CSARDRSGGPVDTQYF. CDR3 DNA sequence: TGCAGTGCTAGAGATCGATCAGGAGGGCCGGTAGATACGCAGTATTTT.

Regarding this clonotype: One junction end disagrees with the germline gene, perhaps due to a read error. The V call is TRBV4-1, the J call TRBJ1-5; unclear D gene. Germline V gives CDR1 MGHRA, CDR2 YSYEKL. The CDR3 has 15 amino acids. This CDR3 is CASSQDLGSNQLQHF. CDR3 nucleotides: TGCGCCAGCAGCCAAGATCTAGGTAGCAATCAGCTCCAGCATTTT.

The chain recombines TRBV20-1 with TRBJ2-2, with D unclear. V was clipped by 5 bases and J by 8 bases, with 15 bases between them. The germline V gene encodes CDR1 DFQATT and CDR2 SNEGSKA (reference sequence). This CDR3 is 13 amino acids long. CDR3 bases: TGCAGTGCTGGCGGTCAGTCGATTGGGGAGCTGTTTTTT. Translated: CSAGGQSIGELFF.

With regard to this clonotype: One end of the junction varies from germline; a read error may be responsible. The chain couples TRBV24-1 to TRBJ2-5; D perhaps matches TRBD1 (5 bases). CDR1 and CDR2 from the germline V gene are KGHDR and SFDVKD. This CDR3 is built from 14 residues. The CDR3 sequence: CASSDRQLGETQYF. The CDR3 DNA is TGTGCCTCCAGTGATCGACAGCTTGGGGAGACCCAGTACTTC.

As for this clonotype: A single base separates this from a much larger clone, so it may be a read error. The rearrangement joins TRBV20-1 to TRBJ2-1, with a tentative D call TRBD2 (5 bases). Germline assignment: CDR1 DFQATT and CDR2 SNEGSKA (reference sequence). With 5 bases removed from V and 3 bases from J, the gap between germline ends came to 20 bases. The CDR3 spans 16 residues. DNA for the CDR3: TGCAGTGCTTCCCCCTTTCTAGTGGGAGTCTACAATGAGCAGTTCTTC. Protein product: CSASPFLVGVYNEQFF.

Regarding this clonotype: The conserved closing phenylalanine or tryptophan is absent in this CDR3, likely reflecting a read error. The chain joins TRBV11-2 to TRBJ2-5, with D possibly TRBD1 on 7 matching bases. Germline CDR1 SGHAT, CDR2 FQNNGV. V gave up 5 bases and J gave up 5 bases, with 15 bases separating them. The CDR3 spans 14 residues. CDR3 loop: CASSLVPGGETQYL. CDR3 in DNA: TGTGCCAGCAGCCTAGTCCCAGGGGGGGAGACCCAGTACCTC.